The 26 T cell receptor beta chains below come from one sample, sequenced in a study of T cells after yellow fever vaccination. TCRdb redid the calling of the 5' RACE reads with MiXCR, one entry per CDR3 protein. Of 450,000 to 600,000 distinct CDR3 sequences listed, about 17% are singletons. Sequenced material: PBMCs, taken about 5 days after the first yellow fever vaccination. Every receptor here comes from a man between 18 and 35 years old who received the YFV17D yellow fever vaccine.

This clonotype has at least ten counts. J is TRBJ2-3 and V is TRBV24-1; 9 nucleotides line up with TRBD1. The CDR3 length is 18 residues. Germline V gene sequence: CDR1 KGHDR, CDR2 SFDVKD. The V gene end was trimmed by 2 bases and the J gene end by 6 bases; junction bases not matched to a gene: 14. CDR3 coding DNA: TGTGCCACCAGTGATTCCACCTCGGGACAGGGTAGGTCGGATACGCAGTATTTT. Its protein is CATSDSTSGQGRSDTQYF.

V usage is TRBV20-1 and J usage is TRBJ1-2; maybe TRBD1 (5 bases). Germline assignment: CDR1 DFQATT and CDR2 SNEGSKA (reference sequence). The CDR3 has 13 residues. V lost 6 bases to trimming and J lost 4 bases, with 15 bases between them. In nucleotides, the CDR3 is TGCAGTGCCCTAGTGGGGGGTGGCTATGGCTACACCTTC. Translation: CSALVGGGYGYTF.

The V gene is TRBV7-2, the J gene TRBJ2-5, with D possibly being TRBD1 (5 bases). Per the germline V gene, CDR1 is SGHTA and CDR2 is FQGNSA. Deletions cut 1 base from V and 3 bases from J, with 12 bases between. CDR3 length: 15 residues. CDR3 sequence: CASSLEGTGEETQYF. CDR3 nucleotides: TGTGCCAGCAGCTTAGAGGGAACAGGAGAAGAGACCCAGTACTTC.

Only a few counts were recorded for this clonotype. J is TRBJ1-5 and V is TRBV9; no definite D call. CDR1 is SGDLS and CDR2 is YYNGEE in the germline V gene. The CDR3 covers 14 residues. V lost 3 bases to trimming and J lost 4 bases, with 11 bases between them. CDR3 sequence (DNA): TGTGCCAGCAGCGCCCGACGGACGAATCAGCCCCAGCATTTT. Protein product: CASSARRTNQPQHF.

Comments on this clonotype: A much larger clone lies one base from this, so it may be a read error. The CDR3 loop reads CASSLARWGGFTDTQYF. DNA of the CDR3: TGTGCCAGCAGCTTAGCGCGATGGGGGGGTTTCACAGATACGCAGTATTTT. V and J are TRBV7-2 and TRBJ2-3; 7 nucleotides agree with TRBD2. CDR3 length: 17 amino acids. CDR1 is SGHTA, CDR2 FQGNSA, per germline. J gave up 2 bases and V 0 bases, and 8 bases lay outside the gene matches.

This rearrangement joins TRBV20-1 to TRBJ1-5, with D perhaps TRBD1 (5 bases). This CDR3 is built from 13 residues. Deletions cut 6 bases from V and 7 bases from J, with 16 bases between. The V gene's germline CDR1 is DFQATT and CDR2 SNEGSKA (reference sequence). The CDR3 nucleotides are TGCAGTGCCGCTCCCGGCGGGACCCAGCCCCAGCATTTT. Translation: CSAAPGGTQPQHF.

The CDR3 reads CASSLAAGTDQPQHF. The DNA for the CDR3 is TGTGCCAGCAGCTTAGCGGCAGGAACAGATCAGCCCCAGCATTTT. The chain joins TRBV7-9 to TRBJ1-5; D gene ambiguous. The CDR3 is 15 residues long. CDR1 is SEHNR, CDR2 FQNEAQ, per germline (reference sequence). Trimming cost V 0 bases and J 5 bases, with 11 bases left between them.

The CDR3 loop reads CASSQGADEQYF. For the CDR3, the DNA is TGCGCCAGCAGCCAGGGGGCCGACGAGCAGTACTTC. The genes are TRBV4-1 and TRBJ2-7; possibly TRBD1 for D (6 bases). CDR1 is MGHRA, CDR2 YSYEKL, per germline. The length of the CDR3 is 12 residues. V lost 3 bases to trimming and J lost 5 bases, with 8 bases between them.

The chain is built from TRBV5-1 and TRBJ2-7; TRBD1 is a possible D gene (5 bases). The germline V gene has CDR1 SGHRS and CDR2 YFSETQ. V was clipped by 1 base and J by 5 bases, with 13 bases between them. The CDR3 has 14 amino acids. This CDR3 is CASSLRAEGDEQYF. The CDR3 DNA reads TGCGCCAGCAGCTTGAGGGCTGAAGGGGACGAGCAGTACTTC.

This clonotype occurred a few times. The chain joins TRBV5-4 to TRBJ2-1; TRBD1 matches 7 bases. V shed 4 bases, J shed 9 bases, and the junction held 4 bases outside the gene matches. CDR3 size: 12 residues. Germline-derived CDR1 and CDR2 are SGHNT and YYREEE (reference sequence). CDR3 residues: CASSRDSSEQFF. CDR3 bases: TGTGCCAGCAGCCGGGACAGTAGTGAGCAGTTCTTC. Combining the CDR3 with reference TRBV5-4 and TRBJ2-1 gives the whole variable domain ETGVTQSPTHLIKTRGQQVTLRCSSQSGHNTVSWYQQALGQGPQFIFQYYREEENGRGNFPPRFSGLQFPNYSSELNVNALELDDSALYLCASSRDSSEQFFGPGTRLTVL.

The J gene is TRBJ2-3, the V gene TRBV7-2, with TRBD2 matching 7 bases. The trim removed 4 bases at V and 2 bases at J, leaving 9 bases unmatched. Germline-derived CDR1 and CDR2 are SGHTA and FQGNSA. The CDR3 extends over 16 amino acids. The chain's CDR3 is CASSSLGGVLTDTQYF. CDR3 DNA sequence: TGTGCCAGCAGCTCCCTGGGGGGGGTCCTCACAGATACGCAGTATTTT.

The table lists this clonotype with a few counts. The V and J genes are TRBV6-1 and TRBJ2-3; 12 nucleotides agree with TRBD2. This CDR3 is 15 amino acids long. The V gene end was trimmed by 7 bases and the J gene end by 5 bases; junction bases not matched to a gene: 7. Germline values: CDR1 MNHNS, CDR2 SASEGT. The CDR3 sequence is CASKKLAGGKDTQYF. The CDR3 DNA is TGTGCCAGCAAAAAACTAGCGGGGGGTAAAGATACGCAGTATTTT.

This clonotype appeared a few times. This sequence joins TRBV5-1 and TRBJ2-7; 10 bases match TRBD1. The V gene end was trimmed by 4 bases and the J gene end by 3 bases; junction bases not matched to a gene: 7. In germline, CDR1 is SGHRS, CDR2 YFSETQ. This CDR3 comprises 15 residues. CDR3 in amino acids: CASSEAGTGVYEQYV. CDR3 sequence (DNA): TGCGCCAGCAGCGAAGCCGGGACAGGGGTCTACGAGCAGTACGTC.

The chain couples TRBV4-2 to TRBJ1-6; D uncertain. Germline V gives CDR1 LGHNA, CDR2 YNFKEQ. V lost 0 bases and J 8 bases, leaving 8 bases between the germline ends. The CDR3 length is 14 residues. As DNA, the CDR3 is TGTGCCAGCAGCCAAGATCTTTGGGATTCACCCCTCCACTTT. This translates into CASSQDLWDSPLHF.

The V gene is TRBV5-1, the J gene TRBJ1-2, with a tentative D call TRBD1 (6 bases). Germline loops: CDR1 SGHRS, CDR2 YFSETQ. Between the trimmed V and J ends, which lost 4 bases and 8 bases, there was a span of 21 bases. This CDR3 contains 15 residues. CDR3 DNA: TGCGCCAGCAGCGTGGTTGGGGGGCGCGGTGGAGGCTACACCTTC. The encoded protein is CASSVVGGRGGGYTF.

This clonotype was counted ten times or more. CDR3 residues: CASNLDGSYEQYF. The CDR3 region has the DNA TGTGCCAGCAATCTAGACGGCTCCTACGAGCAGTACTTC. The V call is TRBV9, the J call TRBJ2-7; D call uncertain. The ends were cut back, 6 bases at V and 0 bases at J, with 10 bases in the middle. This CDR3 spans 13 amino acids. CDR1 and CDR2 from the germline V gene are SGDLS and YYNGEE.

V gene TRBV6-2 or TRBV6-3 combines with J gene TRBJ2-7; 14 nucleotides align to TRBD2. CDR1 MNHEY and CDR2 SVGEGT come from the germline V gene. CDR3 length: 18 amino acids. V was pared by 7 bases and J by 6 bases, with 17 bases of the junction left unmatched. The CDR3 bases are TGTGCCAGCACCTCCACTCCCACCGGGACTAGCGGGGGAAGCGAGCAGTACGTC. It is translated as CASTSTPTGTSGGSEQYV.

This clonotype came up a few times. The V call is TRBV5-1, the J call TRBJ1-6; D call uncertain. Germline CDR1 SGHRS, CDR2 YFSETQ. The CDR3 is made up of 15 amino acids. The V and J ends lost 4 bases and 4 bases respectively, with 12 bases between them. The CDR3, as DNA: TGCGCCAGCAGCCCAAGGACCGAGTATAATTCACCCCTCCACTTT. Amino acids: CASSPRTEYNSPLHF.

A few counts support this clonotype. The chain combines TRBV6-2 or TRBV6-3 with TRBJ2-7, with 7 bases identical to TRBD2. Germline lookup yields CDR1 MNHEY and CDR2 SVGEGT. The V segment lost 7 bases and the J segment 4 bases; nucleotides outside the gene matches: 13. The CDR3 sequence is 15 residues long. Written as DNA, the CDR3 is TGTGCCAGCAAGGAGGGAGGGAATTCCGGTTACGAGCAGTACGTC. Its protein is CASKEGGNSGYEQYV.

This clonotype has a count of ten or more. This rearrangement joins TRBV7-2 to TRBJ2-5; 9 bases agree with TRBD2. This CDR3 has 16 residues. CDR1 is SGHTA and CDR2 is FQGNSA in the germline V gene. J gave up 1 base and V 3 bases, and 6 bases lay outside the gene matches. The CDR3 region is CASSLSGAGGQETQYF. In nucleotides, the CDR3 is TGTGCCAGCAGCTTGAGTGGAGCGGGGGGCCAAGAGACCCAGTACTTC. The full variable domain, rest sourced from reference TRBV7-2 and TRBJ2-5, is GAGVSQSPSNKVTEKGKDVELRCDPISGHTALYWYRQSLGQGLEFLIYFQGNSAPDKSGLPSDRFSAERTGGSVSTLTIQRTQQEDSAVYLCASSLSGAGGQETQYFGPGTRLLVL.

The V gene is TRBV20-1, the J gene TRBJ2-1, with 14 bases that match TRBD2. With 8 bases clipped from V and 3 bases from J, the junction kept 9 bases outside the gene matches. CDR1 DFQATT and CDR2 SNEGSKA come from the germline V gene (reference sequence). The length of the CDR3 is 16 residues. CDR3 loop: CSTGGLAGGHYNEQFF. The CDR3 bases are TGCAGTACCGGAGGACTAGCGGGGGGTCACTACAATGAGCAGTTCTTC.

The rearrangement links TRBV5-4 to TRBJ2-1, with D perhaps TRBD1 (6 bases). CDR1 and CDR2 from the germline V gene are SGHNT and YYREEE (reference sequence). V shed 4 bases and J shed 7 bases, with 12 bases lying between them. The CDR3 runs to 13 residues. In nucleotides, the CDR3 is TGTGCCAGCAGCATAGGACAGCCAAATGAGCAGTTCTTC. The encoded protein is CASSIGQPNEQFF.

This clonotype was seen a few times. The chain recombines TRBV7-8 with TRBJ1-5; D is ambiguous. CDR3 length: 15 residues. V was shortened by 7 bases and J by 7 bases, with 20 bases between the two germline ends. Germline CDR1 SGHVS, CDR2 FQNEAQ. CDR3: CASTARRGVEQPQHF. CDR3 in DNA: TGTGCCAGCACCGCCCGGCGGGGTGTTGAGCAGCCCCAGCATTTT.

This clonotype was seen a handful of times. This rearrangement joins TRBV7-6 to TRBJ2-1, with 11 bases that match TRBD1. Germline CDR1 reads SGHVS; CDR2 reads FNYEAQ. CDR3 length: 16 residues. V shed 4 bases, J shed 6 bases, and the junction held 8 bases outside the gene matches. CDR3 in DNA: TGTGCCAGCAGCTCCCCCTTTGGGACAGGGGGCAATGAGCAGTTCTTC. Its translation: CASSSPFGTGGNEQFF.

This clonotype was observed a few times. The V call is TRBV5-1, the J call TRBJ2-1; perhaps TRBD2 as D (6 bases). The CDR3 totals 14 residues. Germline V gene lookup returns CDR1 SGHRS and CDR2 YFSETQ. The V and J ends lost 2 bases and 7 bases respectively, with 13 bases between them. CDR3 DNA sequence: TGCGCCAGCAGCTTTTTTACGGAGGGGAATGAGCAGTTCTTC. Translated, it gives CASSFFTEGNEQFF.

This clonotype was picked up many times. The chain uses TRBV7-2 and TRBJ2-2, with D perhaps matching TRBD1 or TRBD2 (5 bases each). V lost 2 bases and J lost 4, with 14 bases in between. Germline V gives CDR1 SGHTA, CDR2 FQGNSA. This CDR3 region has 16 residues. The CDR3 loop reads CASSLYGAQGTGELFF. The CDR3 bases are TGTGCCAGCAGCTTATACGGGGCGCAGGGCACCGGGGAGCTGTTTTTT. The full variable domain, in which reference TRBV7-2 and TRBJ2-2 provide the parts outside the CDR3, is GAGVSQSPSNKVTEKGKDVELRCDPISGHTALYWYRQSLGQGLEFLIYFQGNSAPDKSGLPSDRFSAERTGGSVSTLTIQRTQQEDSAVYLCASSLYGAQGTGELFFGEGSRLTVL.